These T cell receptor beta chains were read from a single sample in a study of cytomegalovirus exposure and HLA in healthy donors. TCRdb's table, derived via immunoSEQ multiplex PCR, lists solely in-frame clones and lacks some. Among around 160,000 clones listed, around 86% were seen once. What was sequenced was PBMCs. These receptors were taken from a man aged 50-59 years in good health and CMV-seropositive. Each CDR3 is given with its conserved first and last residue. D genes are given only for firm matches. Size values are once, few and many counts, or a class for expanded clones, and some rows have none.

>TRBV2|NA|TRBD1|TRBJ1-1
CASRRGTGNTEAFF
TGTGCCAGCAGGAGGGGGACAGGGAACACTGAAGCTTTCTTT
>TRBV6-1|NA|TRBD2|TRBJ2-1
CASSQIAGVQFF
TGTGCCAGCAGTCAAATAGCGGGAGTGCAGTTCTTC
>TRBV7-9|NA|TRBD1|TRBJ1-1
CASSIGTENTEAFF
TGTGCCAGCAGCATCGGGACAGAGAACACTGAAGCTTTCTTT
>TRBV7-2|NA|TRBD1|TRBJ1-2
CASSLVPGGGYTF
TGTGCCAGCAGCTTAGTTCCAGGGGGCGGCTACACCTTC
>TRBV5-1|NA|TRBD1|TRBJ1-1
CASSFSPGQGSEAFF
TGCGCCAGCAGCTTTAGCCCGGGACAGGGCTCTGAAGCTTTCTTT
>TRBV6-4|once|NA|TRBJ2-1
CASSQDGGHNEQFF
TGTGCCAGCTCCCAGGACGGGGGTCACAATGAGCAGTTCTTC
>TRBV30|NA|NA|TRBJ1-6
CAWRGGAESSYNSPLHF
TGTGCCTGGAGGGGAGGGGCGGAGAGCTCCTATAATTCACCCCTCCACTTT
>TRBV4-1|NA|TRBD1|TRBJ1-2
CASSRAGTGGVYGYTF
TGCGCCAGCAGCCGAGCCGGGACAGGGGGAGTCTATGGCTACACCTTC
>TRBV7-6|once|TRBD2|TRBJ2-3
CASSFAGGPTDTQYF
TGTGCCAGCAGCTTCGCGGGGGGGCCAACAGATACGCAGTATTTT
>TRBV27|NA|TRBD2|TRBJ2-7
CASSLLGEGGEQYF
TGTGCCAGCAGTTTATTGGGGGAGGGCGGCGAGCAGTACTTC
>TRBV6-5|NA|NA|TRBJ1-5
CASSWTANQPQHF
TGTGCCAGCAGTTGGACAGCGAATCAGCCCCAGCATTTT
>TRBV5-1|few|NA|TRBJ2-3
CASSVSGTDTQYF
TGCGCCAGCAGCGTCTCGGGCACAGATACGCAGTATTTT
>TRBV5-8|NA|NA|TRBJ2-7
CASSSWTGF
TGTGCCAGCAGCTCATGGACGGGATTC
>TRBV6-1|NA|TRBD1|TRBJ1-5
CASIGTVNQPQHF
TGTGCCAGCATTGGGACAGTTAATCAGCCCCAGCATTTT
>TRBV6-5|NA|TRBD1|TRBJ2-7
CASSYSGTASYEQYF
TGTGCCAGCAGTTACTCCGGGACAGCGTCCTACGAGCAGTACTTC
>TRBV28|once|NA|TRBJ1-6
CASSLRDNSPLHF
TGTGCCAGCAGTTTACGGGATAATTCACCCCTCCACTTT
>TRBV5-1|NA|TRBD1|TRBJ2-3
CASSDRGADTQYF
TGCGCCAGCAGTGACAGGGGTGCAGATACGCAGTATTTT
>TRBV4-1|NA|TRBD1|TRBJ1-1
CASSQKNNRGNTEAFF
TGCGCCAGCAGCCAAAAAAATAACAGGGGGAACACTGAAGCTTTCTTT
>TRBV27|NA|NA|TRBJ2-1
CASRDTAYNEQFF
TGTGCCAGCAGGGACACGGCCTACAATGAGCAGTTCTTC
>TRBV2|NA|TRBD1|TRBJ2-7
CASMKPTGDLYEQYF
TGTGCCAGCATGAAGCCCACAGGGGACCTCTACGAGCAGTACTTC
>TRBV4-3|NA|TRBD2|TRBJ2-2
CASSQDSRWGGGASGELFF
TGCGCCAGCAGCCAAGACTCACGCTGGGGCGGGGGGGCCTCCGGGGAGCTGTTTTTT
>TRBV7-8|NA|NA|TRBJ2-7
CASSLAHEQYF
TGTGCCAGCAGCTTAGCGCACGAGCAGTACTTC
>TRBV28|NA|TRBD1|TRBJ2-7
CASSQQGVEEQYF
TGTGCCAGCAGTCAACAGGGGGTGGAAGAGCAGTACTTC
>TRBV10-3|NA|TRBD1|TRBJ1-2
CAIRTTGHYGYTF
TGTGCCATCAGGACGACAGGGCACTATGGCTACACCTTC
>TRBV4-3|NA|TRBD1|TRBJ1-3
CASSQTGTGPSGNTIYF
TGCGCCAGCAGCCAAACCGGGACAGGGCCTTCTGGAAACACCATATATTTT
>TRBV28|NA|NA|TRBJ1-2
CASSFSPAPYGYTF
TGTGCCAGCAGTTTTTCGCCAGCGCCCTATGGCTACACCTTC
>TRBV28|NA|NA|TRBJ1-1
CASRTGTFNTEAFF
TGTGCCAGCAGAACCGGGACATTCAACACTGAAGCTTTCTTT
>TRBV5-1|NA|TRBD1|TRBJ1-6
CASSEDRVGSPLHF
TGCGCCAGCAGCGAGGACAGGGTCGGTTCACCCCTCCACTTT
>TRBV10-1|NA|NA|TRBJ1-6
CASSESMSGSGGPFYNSPLHF
TGCGCCAGCAGTGAGTCGATGTCTGGATCCGGAGGCCCGTTCTATAATTCACCCCTCCACTTT
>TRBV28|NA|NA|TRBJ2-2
CASSFTNYPFGELFF
TGTGCCAGCAGTTTTACTAACTACCCTTTTGGGGAGCTGTTTTTT
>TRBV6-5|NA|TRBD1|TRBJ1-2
CASSVGQYGYTF
TGTGCCAGCAGTGTGGGACAGTATGGCTACACCTTC
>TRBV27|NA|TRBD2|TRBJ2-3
CASSLRRGGADTQYF
TGTGCCAGCAGTTTAAGACGGGGAGGGGCCGATACGCAGTATTTT
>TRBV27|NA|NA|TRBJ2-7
CASSLSGGAGTYEQYF
TGTGCCAGCAGTTTATCGGGGGGGGCGGGTACCTACGAGCAGTACTTC
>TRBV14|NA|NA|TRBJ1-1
CAGSQASGSYTEAFF
TGTGCCGGCAGCCAAGCGTCGGGGAGTTACACTGAAGCTTTCTTT
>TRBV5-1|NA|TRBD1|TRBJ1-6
CASTFGQGLGTRNSPLHF
TGCGCCAGCACTTTCGGACAGGGGTTGGGCACGAGGAATTCACCCCTCCACTTT
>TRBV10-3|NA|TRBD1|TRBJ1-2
CAISLNGRDRDDPGYTF
TGTGCCATCAGCCTCAATGGGAGGGACAGGGATGATCCTGGCTACACCTTC
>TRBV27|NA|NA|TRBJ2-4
CATQSGGQNIQYF
TGTGCCACCCAAAGTGGAGGGCAAAACATTCAGTACTTC
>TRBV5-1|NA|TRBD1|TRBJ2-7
CASSGGQGAYEQYF
TGCGCCAGCAGCGGGGGACAGGGGGCTTACGAGCAGTACTTC
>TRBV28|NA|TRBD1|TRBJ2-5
CASSSGTDQETQYF
TGTGCCAGCAGTTCCGGGACAGACCAAGAGACCCAGTACTTC
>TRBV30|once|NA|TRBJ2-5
CALDSTQETQYF
TGTGCCTTAGACAGTACTCAAGAGACCCAGTACTTC
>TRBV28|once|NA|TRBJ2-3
CASTRVGYLTDTQYF
TGTGCCAGCACCAGGGTGGGGTACCTCACAGATACGCAGTATTTT
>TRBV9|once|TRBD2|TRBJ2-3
CASSVSGGAADTQYF
TGTGCAAGCAGCGTTAGCGGGGGGGCGGCAGATACGCAGTATTTT
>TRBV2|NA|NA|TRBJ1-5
CASSAGDRDQPQHF
TGTGCCAGCAGTGCAGGGGATCGGGATCAGCCCCAGCATTTT
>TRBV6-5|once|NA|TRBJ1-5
CASSQEFNQPQHF
TGTGCCAGCAGTCAAGAGTTCAATCAGCCCCAGCATTTT
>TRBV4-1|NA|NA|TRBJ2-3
CASSQVISTDTQYF
TGCGCCAGCAGCCAAGTCATCAGCACAGATACGCAGTATTTT
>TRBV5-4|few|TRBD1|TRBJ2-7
CASSSGTGLYEQYF
TGTGCCAGCAGTTCCGGGACAGGACTCTACGAGCAGTACTTC
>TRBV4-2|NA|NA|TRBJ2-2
CASSREVTGELFF
TGTGCCAGCTCTAGGGAGGTTACCGGGGAGCTGTTTTTT
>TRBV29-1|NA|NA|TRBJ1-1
CSAQRGGANTEAFF
TGCAGCGCCCAGCGGGGGGGGGCGAACACTGAAGCTTTCTTT
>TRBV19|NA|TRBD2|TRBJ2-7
CASSRAGGDTYEQYF
TGTGCCAGTAGTAGGGCGGGAGGGGATACCTACGAGCAGTACTTC
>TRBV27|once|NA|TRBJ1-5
CASSYKMGRGSQPQHF
TGTGCCAGCAGTTATAAGATGGGGCGAGGCAGTCAGCCCCAGCATTTT
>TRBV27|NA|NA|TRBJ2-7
CASSLYGERGSYEQYF
TGTGCCAGCAGTTTGTACGGGGAGAGAGGCTCCTACGAGCAGTACTTC